These 6 T cell receptor beta chains originate from one sample sequenced in a study of blood T cell repertoires in COVID-19. The assay was immunoSEQ multiplex PCR, and TCRdb's table has in-frame clones only and misses some. The repertoire holds 250,000 to 400,000 clones, 75% to 90% seen once, with under 3% in the top ten. The sample consisted of peripheral blood. The receptors were gathered from a woman in her 30s with COVID-19, enrolled during active disease.

The rearrangement joins TRBV15 to TRBJ2-5; 9 bases are a match to TRBD1. This CDR3 spans 14 amino acids. The V gene's germline CDR1 is LNHNV and CDR2 YYDKDF (reference sequence). V lost 3 bases to trimming and J lost 7 bases; unmatched junction nucleotides: 6. The CDR3 here is CATSSSGTGLTQYF. In DNA, the CDR3 is TGTGCCACCAGCAGTTCCGGGACAGGGTTGACCCAGTACTTC.

This chain links TRBV7-8 with TRBJ2-7, with D tentatively TRBD1 (6 bases). The V end lost 3 bases, the J end lost 1 base, and 7 bases lay between the germline ends. The germline V gene has CDR1 SGHVS and CDR2 FQNEAQ. This CDR3 comprises 13 residues. The CDR3 DNA is TGTGCCAGCAGCTTTGACAGGTCCTACGAGCAGTACTTC. Translation: CASSFDRSYEQYF.

The CDR3 sequence: CSVRTVPKGEQYF. The CDR3 coding sequence is TGCAGCGTTAGGACAGTTCCGAAGGGAGAGCAGTACTTC. The chain joins TRBV29-1 to TRBJ2-7, with D possibly TRBD1 on 6 matching bases. CDR3 length equals 13 residues. V lost 5 bases and J lost 7, with 18 bases in between. CDR1 SQVTM and CDR2 ANQGSEA come from the germline V gene.

This chain joins TRBV6-6 and TRBJ2-7; D call uncertain. Germline loops: CDR1 MNHNY, CDR2 SVGAGI (reference sequence). CDR3 length equals 11 residues. V was clipped by 2 bases and J by 5 bases, with 4 bases between them. CDR3 DNA sequence: TGTGCCAGCAGTTACCGGGACGAGCAGTACTTC. Translation: CASSYRDEQYF.

V gene TRBV5-5 combines with J gene TRBJ1-5, with unresolved D. V lost 4 bases, J lost 2 bases, and 13 bases lay in between. Germline V gene data show CDR1 as SGHKS and CDR2 as YYEKEE (reference sequence). The CDR3 is 15 amino acids. This CDR3 reads CASSRGGQGNQPQHF. CDR3 coding DNA: TGTGCCAGCAGCCGGGGAGGGCAGGGCAATCAGCCCCAGCATTTT.

The V gene is TRBV19, the J gene TRBJ1-5; D gene ambiguous. With 6 bases removed from V and 4 bases from J, the gap between germline ends came to 13 bases. The V gene's germline CDR1 is LNHDA and CDR2 SQIVND (reference sequence). This CDR3 is built from 14 residues. The CDR3 here is CASRELARNQPQHF. CDR3 nucleotide sequence: TGTGCCAGTAGGGAATTAGCGCGGAATCAGCCCCAGCATTTT.